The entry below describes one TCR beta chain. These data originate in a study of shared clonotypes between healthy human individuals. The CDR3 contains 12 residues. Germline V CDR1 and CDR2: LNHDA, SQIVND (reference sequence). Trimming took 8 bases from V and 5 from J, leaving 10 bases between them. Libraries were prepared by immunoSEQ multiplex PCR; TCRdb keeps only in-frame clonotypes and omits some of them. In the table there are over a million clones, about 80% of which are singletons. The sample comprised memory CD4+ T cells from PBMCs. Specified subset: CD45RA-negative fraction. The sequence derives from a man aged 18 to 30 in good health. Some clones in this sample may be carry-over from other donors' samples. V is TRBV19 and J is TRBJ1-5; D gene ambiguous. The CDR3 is CASGEWDQPQHF. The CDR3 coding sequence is TGTGCCAGTGGAGAGTGGGATCAGCCCCAGCATTTT.